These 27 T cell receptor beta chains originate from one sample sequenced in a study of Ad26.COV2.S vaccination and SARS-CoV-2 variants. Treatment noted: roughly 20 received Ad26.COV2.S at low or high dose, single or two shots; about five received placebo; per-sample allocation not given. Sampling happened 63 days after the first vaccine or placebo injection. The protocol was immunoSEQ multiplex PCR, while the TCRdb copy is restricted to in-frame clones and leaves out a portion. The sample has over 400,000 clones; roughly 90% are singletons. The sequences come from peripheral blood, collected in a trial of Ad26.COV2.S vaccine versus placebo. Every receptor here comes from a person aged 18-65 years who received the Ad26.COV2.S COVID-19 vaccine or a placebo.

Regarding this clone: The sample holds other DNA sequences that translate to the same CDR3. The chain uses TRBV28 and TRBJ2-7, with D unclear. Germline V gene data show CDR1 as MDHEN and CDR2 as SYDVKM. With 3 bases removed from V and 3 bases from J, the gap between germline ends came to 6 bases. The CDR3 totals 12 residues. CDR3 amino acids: CASSLGSYEQYF. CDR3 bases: TGTGCCAGCAGTTTGGGTAGCTACGAGCAGTACTTC.

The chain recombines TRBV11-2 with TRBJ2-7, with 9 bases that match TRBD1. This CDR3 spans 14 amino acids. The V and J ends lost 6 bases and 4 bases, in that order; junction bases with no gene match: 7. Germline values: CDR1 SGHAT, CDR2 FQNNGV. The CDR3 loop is CASRLQGASYEQYF. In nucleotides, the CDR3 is TGTGCCAGCAGGCTACAGGGGGCGAGTTACGAGCAGTACTTC. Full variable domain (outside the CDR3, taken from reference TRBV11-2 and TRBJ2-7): EAGVAQSPRYKIIEKRQSVAFWCNPISGHATLYWYQQILGQGPKLLIQFQNNGVVDDSQLPKDRFSAERLKGVDSTLKIQPAKLEDSAVYLCASRLQGASYEQYFGPGTRLTVT.

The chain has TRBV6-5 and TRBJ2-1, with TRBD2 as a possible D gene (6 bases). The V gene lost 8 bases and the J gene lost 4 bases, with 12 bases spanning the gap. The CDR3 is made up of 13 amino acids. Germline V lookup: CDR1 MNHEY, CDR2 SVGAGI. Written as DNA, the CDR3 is TGTGCCAGCCGTCGGGGGAGATACAATGAGCAGTTCTTC. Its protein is CASRRGRYNEQFF.

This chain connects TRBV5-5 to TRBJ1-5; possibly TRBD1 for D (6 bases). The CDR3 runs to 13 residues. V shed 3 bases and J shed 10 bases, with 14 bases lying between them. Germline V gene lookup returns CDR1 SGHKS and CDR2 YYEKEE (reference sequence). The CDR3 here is CASSSTGSQPQHF. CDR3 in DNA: TGTGCCAGCAGCTCGACAGGCTCCCAACCCCAGCATTTT.

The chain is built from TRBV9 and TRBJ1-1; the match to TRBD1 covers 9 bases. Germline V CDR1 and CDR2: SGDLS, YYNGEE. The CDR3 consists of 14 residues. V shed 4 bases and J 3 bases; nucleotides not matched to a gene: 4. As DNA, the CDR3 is TGTGCCAGCAGCCCCTGGACAGGGGACACTGAAGCTTTCTTT. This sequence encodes CASSPWTGDTEAFF.

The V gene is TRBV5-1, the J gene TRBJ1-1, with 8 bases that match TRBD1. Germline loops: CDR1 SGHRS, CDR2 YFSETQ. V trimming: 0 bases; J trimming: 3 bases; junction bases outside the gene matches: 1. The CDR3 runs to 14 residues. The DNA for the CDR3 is TGCGCCAGCAGCTTGGACAGGGGGGACACTGAAGCTTTCTTT. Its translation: CASSLDRGDTEAFF.

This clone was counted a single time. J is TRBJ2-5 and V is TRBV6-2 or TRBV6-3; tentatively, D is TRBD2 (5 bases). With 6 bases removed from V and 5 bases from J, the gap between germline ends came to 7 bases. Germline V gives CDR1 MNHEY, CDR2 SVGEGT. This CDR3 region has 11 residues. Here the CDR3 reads CASSRDETQYF. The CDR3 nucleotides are TGTGCCAGCAGCCGGGATGAGACCCAGTACTTC.

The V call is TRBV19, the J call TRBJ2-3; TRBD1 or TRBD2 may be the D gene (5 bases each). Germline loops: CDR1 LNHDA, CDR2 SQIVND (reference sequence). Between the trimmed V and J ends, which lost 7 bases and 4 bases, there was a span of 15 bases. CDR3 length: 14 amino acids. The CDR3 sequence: CASKKGSVPDTQYF. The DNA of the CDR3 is TGTGCCAGTAAAAAGGGGAGTGTACCAGATACGCAGTATTTT.

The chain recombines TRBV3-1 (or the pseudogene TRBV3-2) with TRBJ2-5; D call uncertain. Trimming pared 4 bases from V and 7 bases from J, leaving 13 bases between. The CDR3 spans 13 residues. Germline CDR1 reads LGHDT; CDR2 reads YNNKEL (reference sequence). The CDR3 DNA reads TGTGCCAGCAGCCCGAGTGGCGTGCCGACCCAGTACTTC. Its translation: CASSPSGVPTQYF.

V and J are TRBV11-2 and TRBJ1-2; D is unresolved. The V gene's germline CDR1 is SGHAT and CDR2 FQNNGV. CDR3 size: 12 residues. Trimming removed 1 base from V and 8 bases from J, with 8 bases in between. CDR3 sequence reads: CASSLVGRGYTF. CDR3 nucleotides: TGTGCCAGCAGCTTAGTCGGTAGGGGCTACACCTTC.

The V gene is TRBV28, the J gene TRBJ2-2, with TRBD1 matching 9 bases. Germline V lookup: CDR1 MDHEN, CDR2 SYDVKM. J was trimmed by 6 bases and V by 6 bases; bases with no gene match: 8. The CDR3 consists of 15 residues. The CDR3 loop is CASSITGGWAGELFF. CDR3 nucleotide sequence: TGTGCCAGCAGCATAACAGGGGGCTGGGCCGGGGAGCTGTTTTTT.

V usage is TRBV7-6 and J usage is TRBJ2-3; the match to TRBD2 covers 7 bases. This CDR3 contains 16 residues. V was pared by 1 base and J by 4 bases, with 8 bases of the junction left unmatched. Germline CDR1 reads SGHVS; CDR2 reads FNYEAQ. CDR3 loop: CASSLGGGGFADTQYF. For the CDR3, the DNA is TGTGCCAGCAGCTTAGGCGGGGGAGGTTTCGCAGATACGCAGTATTTT.

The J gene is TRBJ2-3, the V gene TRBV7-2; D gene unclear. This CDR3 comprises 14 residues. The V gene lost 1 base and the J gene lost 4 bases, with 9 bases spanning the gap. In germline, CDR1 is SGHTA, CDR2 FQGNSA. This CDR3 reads CASSLVAGADTQYF. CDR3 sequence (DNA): TGTGCCAGCAGCTTAGTTGCTGGGGCAGATACGCAGTATTTT.

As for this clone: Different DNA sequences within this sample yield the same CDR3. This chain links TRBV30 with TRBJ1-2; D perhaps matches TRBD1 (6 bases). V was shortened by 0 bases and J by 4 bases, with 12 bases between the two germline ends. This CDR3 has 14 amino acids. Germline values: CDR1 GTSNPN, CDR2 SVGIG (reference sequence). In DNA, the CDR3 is TGTGCCTGGAGTGTGTTGGGAGGGGGCTATGGCTACACCTTC. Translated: CAWSVLGGGYGYTF.

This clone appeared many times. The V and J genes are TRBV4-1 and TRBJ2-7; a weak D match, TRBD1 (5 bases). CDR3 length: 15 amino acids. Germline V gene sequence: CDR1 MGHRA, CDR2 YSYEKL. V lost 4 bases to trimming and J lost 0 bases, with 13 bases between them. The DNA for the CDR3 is TGCGCCAGCAGCCGGACGACAGACGACTCCTACGAGCAGTACTTC. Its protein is CASSRTTDDSYEQYF.

CDR3 sequence: CASSQGYQETQYF. Written as DNA, the CDR3 is TGCGCCAGCAGCCAGGGGTACCAAGAGACCCAGTACTTC. The chain has TRBV4-1 and TRBJ2-5; D not certain. The V end lost 3 bases, the J end lost 0 bases, and 5 bases lay between the germline ends. This CDR3 contains 13 residues. Germline-derived CDR1 and CDR2 are MGHRA and YSYEKL.

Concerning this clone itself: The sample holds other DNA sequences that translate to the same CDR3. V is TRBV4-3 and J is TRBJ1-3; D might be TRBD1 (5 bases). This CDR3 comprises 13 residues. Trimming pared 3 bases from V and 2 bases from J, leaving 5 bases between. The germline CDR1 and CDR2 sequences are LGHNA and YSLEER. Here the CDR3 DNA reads TGCGCCAGCAGCCAGGACACTGGAAACACCATATATTTT. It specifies CASSQDTGNTIYF.

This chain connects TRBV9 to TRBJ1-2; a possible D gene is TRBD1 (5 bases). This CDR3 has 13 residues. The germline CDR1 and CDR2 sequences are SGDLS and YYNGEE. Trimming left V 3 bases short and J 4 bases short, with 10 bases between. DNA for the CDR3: TGTGCCAGCAGCGGTGAGACAGCCTATGGCTACACCTTC. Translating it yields CASSGETAYGYTF.

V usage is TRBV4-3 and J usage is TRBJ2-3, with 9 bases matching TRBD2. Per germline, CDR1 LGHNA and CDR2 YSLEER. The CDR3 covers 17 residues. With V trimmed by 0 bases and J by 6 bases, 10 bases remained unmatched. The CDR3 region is CASSQEGAAGGTDTQYF. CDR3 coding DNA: TGCGCCAGCAGCCAAGAAGGTGCAGCGGGGGGTACCGATACGCAGTATTTT.

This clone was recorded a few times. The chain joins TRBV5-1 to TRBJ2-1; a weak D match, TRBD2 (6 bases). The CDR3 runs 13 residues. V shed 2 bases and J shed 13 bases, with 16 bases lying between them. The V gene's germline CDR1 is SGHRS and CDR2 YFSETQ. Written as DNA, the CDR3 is TGCGCCAGCAGCTTACTGGACGGGCGGGGACAGTTCTTC. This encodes CASSLLDGRGQFF.

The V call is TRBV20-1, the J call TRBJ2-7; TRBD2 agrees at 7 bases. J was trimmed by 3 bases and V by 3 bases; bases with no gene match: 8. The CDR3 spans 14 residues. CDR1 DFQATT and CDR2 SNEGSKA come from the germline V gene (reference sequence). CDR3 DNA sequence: TGCAGTGCTAGTCAGCTAGCGGCAAACTACGAGCAGTACTTC. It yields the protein CSASQLAANYEQYF.

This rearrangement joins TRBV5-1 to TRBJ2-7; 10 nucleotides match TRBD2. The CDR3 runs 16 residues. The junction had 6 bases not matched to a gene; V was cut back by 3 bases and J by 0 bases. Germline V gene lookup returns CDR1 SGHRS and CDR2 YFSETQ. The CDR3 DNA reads TGCGCCAGCAGCTCTAGCGGGGGAAAGGGCTCCTACGAGCAGTACTTC. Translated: CASSSSGGKGSYEQYF.

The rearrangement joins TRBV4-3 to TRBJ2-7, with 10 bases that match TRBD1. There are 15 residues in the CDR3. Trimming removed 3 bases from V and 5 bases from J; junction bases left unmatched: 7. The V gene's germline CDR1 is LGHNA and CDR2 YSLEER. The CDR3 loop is CASSQDRDRGDEQYF. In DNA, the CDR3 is TGCGCCAGCAGCCAGGACCGGGACAGGGGAGACGAGCAGTACTTC.

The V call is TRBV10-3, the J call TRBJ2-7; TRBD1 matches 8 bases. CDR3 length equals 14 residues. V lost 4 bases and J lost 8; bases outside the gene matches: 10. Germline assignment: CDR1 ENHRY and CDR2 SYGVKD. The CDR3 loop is CAISGGQDLRKQYF. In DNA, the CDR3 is TGTGCCATCAGTGGGGGACAGGACTTACGGAAGCAGTACTTC.

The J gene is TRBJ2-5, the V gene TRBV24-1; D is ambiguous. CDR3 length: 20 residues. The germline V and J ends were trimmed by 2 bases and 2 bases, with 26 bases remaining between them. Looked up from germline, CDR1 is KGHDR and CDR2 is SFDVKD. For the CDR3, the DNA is TGTGCCACCAGTGATTCAGGACCTTTCTTCGGATCTCGGCCGCAAGAGACCCAGTACTTC. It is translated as CATSDSGPFFGSRPQETQYF.

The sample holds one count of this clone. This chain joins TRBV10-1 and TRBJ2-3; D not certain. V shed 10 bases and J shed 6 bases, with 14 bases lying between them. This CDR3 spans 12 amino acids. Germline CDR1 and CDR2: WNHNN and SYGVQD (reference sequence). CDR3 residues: CATSTGPDTQYF. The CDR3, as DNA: TGCGCCACGTCGACCGGCCCTGATACGCAGTATTTT.

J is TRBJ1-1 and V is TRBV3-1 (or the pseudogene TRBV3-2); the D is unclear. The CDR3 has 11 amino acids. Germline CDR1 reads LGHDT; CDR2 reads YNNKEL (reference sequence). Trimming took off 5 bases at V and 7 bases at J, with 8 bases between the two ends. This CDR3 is CASSNIYEAFF. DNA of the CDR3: TGTGCCAGCAGCAATATTTATGAAGCTTTCTTT.